This T cell receptor beta chain was observed in a study of blood T cell repertoires in COVID-19. Study information: The United States, Italy and Spain supplied acute and convalescent COVID-19 samples. From T cells, B-cell-depleted T cells, or PBMCs came the material, which was cDNA or gDNA.

Original processing methods: Reference gene primers were amplified, and this amplification served to estimate nucleated cell counts. The table came from immunoSEQ multiplex PCR; TCRdb's copy has only in-frame clones and leaves some out. V and J calls and clone size are copied from that table; D and trimming were computed from the DNA. The sample has almost 90,000 clones, about 87% seen once. Trimming took 2 bases from V and 6 from J, leaving 17 bases between them. The germline gives CDR1 MNHEY, CDR2 SVGEGT. The CDR3 has 16 residues. The receptor's source is a man older than 75 with acute or convalescent COVID-19. What was sequenced was peripheral blood. This chain joins TRBV6-2 or TRBV6-3 and TRBJ1-5; weak D call: TRBD1 (6 bases). CDR3 protein: CASSYRAGVQGQPQHF. CDR3 DNA: TGTGCCAGCAGTTACCGTGCAGGGGTTCAAGGTCAGCCCCAGCATTTT.